This T cell receptor (beta chain) was sequenced for a study of blood T cell repertoires in COVID-19. Study overall: From T cells, B-cell-depleted T cells, or PBMCs came the material, which was cDNA or gDNA.

Participants were aged about 18 to 100 years, lived in roughly 23 US areas, and enrolled virtually. CDR1 and CDR2 from the germline V gene are SGHAT and FQNNGV. The CDR3 totals 15 residues. The V gene lost 2 bases and the J gene lost 0 bases, with 9 bases spanning the gap. Original methodology: Amplifying reference gene primers gave estimates of nucleated cell counts. Method: immunoSEQ multiplex PCR; TCRdb's copy keeps in-frame clones and lacks some. V and J calls plus clone size are reproduced from that table; the DNA served to infer D and trimming. The sample includes a few hundred thousand clones, around 85% of them seen just once.

The sample was PBMCs or T cells enriched from blood (not recorded which). V usage is TRBV11-2 and J usage is TRBJ2-3; maybe TRBD2 (6 bases). This sequence originates from a woman aged 30 to 39 who had recovered from COVID-19. The CDR3 protein is CASSLLGTSTDTQYF. Written as DNA, the CDR3 is TGTGCCAGCAGCTTACTCGGGACTAGCACAGATACGCAGTATTTT.